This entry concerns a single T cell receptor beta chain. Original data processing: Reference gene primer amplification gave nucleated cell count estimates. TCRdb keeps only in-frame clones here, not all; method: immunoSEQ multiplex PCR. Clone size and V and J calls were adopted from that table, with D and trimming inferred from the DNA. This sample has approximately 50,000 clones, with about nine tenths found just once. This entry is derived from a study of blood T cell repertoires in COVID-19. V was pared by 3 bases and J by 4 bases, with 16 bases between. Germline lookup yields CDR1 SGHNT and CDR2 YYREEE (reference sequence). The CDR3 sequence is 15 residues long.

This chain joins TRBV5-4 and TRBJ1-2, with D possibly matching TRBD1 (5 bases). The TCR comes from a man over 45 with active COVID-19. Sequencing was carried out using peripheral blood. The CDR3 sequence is CASSWADRVLYGYTF. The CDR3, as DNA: TGTGCCAGCAGCTGGGCTGACAGAGTCCTCTATGGCTACACCTTC. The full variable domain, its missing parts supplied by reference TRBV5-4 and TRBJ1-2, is ETGVTQSPTHLIKTRGQQVTLRCSSQSGHNTVSWYQQALGQGPQFIFQYYREEENGRGNFPPRFSGLQFPNYSSELNVNALELDDSALYLCASSWADRVLYGYTFGSGTRLTVV.